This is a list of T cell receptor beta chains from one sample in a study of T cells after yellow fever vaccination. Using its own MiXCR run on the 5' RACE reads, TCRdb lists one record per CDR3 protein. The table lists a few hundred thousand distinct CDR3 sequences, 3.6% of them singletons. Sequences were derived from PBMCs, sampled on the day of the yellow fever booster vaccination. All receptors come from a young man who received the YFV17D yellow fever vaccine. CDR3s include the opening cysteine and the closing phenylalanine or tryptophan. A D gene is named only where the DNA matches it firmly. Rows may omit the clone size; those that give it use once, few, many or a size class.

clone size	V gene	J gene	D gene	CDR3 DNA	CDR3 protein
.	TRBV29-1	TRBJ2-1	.	TGCAGCGTTGAAGGGGAGTACAATGAGCAGTTCTTC	CSVEGEYNEQFF
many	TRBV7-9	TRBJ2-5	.	TGTGCCAGCAGCTTATCGCCCAGGGGTGAGACCCAGTACTTC	CASSLSPRGETQYF
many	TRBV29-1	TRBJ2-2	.	TGCAGCGGGGCGACGGAGAACACCGGGGAGCTGTTTTTT	CSGATENTGELFF
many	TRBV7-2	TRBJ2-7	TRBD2	TGTGCCAGCAGCTTAGATAGCGGGGGGGCCCCTTCCGAGCAGTACTTC	CASSLDSGGAPSEQYF
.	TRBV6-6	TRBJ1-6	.	TGTGCCAGCAGTCATGGCGAGGGCCCCCTCCACTTT	CASSHGEGPLHF
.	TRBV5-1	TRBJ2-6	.	TGCGCCAGCAGTTCCAGTTCATTTGGGGCCAACGTCCTGACTTTC	CASSSSSFGANVLTF
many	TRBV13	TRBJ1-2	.	TGTGCCAGCAGCTTAGGCCGGGGGAGTTGGAGCTATGGCTACACCTTC	CASSLGRGSWSYGYTF
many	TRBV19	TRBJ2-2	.	TGTGCCAGTAGTAGGTCACCGGGACTTCCCACCGGGGAGCTGTTTTTT	CASSRSPGLPTGELFF
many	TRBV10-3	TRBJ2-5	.	TGTGCCTCCCGGGACGGAAGCCAAGAGACCCAGTACTTC	CASRDGSQETQYF
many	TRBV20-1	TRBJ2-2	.	TGCAGTGCTAGATCGGGACTCAACACCGGGGAGCTGTTTTTT	CSARSGLNTGELFF
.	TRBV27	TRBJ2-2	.	TGTGCCAGCAGTTTATCGAGTTTCTCCGGGGAGCTGTTTTTT	CASSLSSFSGELFF
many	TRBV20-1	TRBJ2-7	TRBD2	TGCAGTGCTCCGGGACTAGCGGGGGGGCCGTACGAGCAGTACTTC	CSAPGLAGGPYEQYF
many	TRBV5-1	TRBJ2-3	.	TGCGCCAGCAGCTTGATGAGCACAGATACGCAGTATTTT	CASSLMSTDTQYF
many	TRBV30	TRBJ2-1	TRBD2	TGTGCCTGGAATAGCGGGGGGCAGGGTGAGCAGTTCTTC	CAWNSGGQGEQFF
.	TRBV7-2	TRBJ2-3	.	TGTGCCAAACCACTTAACACAGATACGCAGTATTTT	CAKPLNTDTQYF
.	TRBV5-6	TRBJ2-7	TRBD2	TGTGCCAGCAGCGGCGGACTAGCGGGGCTCTCGTCCTACGAGCAGTACTTC	CASSGGLAGLSSYEQYF
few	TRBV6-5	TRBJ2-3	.	TGTGCCAGCAGTTACGGGATAGCCGCGGATACGCAGTATTTT	CASSYGIAADTQYF
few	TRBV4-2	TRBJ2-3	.	TGTGCCAGCAGCCAAGTCCTACCCGATACGCAGTATTTT	CASSQVLPDTQYF
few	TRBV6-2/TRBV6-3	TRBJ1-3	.	TGTGCCAGCAGTTTTCAAGACTCTGGAAACACCATATATTTT	CASSFQDSGNTIYF
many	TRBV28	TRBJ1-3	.	TGTGCCAGCAGTTTATCAGGGACTGGAAACACCATATATTTT	CASSLSGTGNTIYF
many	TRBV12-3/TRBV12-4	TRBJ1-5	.	TGTGCCAGCAGCCTAGGGGTCGGGCCCCAGCATTTT	CASSLGVGPQHF
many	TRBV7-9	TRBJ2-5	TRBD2	TGTGCCAGCAGCTCCTCCCGGGGCGGGGGGGCCCCGAAGACCCAGTACTTC	CASSSSRGGGAPKTQYF
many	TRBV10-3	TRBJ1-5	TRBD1	TGTGCCATCAGTGAACCCGGGACAGATAATCAGCCCCAGCATTTT	CAISEPGTDNQPQHF
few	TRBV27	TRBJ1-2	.	TGTGCCACTGGGGGGGAGGCGTATGGCTACACCTTC	CATGGEAYGYTF
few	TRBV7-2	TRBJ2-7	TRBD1	TGTGCCAGCAGCATAAGACAGGGTGGCGAGCAGTACTTC	CASSIRQGGEQYF
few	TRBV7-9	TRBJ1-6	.	TGTGCCAGCAGCCCAGAAGCCCATTCACCCCTCCACTTT	CASSPEAHSPLHF
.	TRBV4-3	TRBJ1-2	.	TGCGCCAGCAGCCAAGATCTAGGGGGAGGCTATGGCTACACCTTC	CASSQDLGGGYGYTF
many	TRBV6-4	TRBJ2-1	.	TGTGCCAGCAGTGACTCGACATCTAATGAGCAGTTCTTC	CASSDSTSNEQFF
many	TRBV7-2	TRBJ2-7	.	TGTGCCAGCAGCTTAGTGAACAGAGGCGAGCAGTACTTC	CASSLVNRGEQYF
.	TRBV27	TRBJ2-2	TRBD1	TGTGCCAGCAGCCGGACAGGGTTCCGCGGGGAGCTGTTTTTT	CASSRTGFRGELFF
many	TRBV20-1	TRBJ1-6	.	TGCAGTGCTAGCGGCGGACCGGGTAATCTCCTCCACTTT	CSASGGPGNLLHF
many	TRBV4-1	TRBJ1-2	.	TGCGCCAGCAGCCAAGGCAGGGGCTACACCTTC	CASSQGRGYTF
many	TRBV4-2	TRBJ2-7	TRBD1	TGTGCCAGCAGCCAACTAATCCGGGACAGGGGGCGGAGGGAGCAGTACTTC	CASSQLIRDRGRREQYF
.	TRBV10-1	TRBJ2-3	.	TGCGCCAGCAGTGAGCGTTTGGCGGCCTCGTTGAGCACAGATACGCAGTATTTT	CASSERLAASLSTDTQYF
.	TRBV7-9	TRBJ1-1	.	TGTGCCAGCAGCTTAGCAGGGGTCTACACTGAAGCTTTCTTT	CASSLAGVYTEAFF
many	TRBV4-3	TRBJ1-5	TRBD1	TGCGCCAGCAGCCAGGGGACAGGGAGGCTCAATCAGCCCCAGCATTTT	CASSQGTGRLNQPQHF
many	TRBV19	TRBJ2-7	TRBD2	TGTGCCAGTAGTATGGCTAGCGGCTACGAGCAGTACTTC	CASSMASGYEQYF
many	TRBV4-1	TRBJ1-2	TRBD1	TGCGCCAGCAGCCAGTTCGTCACCGGGACAGGAATTCATATCAACTATGGCTACACCTTC	CASSQFVTGTGIHINYGYTF
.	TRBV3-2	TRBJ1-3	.	TGTGCCAGCAGCCGGGACTGCTCTGGAAACACCATATATTTT	CASSRDCSGNTIYF
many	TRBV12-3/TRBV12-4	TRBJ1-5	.	TGTGCCAGCAGGTCCCACAATAGCAATCAGCCCCAGCATTTT	CASRSHNSNQPQHF
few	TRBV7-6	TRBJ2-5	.	TGTGCCAGCAGCTCGCTTCAGGGCTTGGGAGAGACCCAGTACTTC	CASSSLQGLGETQYF
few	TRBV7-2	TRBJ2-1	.	TGTGCCAGCAGCTCGTGGGATGAGCAGTTCTTC	CASSSWDEQFF
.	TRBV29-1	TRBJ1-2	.	TGCAGCGTCCTTGGTGGCTATACCTATGGCTACACCTTC	CSVLGGYTYGYTF
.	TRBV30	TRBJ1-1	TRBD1	TGTGCCTGGAGTCGACAGGGAAACGCTTTCTTT	CAWSRQGNAFF
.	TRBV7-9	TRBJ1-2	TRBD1	TGTGCCAGCAGCTTAACAACAGGGGGCAGCTATGGCTACACCTTC	CASSLTTGGSYGYTF
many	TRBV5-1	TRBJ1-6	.	TGCGCCAGCAGCTTGAATTACGCAGGGCCGAGTTCACCCCTCCACTTT	CASSLNYAGPSSPLHF
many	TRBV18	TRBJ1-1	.	TGTGCCAGCTCACCACCTCTGGGCACCTCGAACACTGAAGCTTTCTTT	CASSPPLGTSNTEAFF
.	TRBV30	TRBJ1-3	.	TGTGCCTGGAGTGGACGTGGGGAGAAGAGCTCTGGAAACACCATATATTTT	CAWSGRGEKSSGNTIYF
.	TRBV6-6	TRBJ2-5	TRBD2	TGTGCCAGCAGTTACCAAGCAGGGAGGGGAGAGACCCAGTACTTC	CASSYQAGRGETQYF
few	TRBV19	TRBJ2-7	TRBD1	TGTGCCAGTAGATCCGATTCACAGGGGATCAACGAGCAGTACTTC	CASRSDSQGINEQYF
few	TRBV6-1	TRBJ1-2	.	TGTGCCAGCAGTGAATGGAGGGGCATCTTTAACTATGGCTACACCTTC	CASSEWRGIFNYGYTF
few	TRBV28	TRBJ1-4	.	TGTGCCAGCGGCTCGGGGGGAACTAATGAAAAACTGTTTTTT	CASGSGGTNEKLFF
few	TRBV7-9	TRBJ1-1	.	TGTGCCAGCCGACTAACCCCCACTGAAGCTTTCTTT	CASRLTPTEAFF
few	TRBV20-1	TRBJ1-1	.	TGCAGTGCAACCGAAGGAGGGGCGGCGAACACTGAAGCTTTCTTT	CSATEGGAANTEAFF
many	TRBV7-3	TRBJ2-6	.	TGTGCCAGCAGCCCGCGCTCAATCTCTGGGGCCAACGTCCTGACTTTC	CASSPRSISGANVLTF
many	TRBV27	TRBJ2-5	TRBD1	TGTGCCAGCAGTTTAAACAGGGGTGAAGAGACCCAGTACTTC	CASSLNRGEETQYF
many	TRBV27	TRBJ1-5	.	TGTGCCAGCAGTTTTACTGTCGGGGACCGTTGGCCCCAGCATTTT	CASSFTVGDRWPQHF
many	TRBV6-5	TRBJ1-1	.	TGTGCCAGCGGACAGCGGAACACTGAAGCTTTCTTT	CASGQRNTEAFF
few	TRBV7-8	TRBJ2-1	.	TGTGCCAGCGTTCTCGGGGTGGGGGGCCCCGTTATTTCAAGAAATGAGCAGTTCTTC	CASVLGVGGPVISRNEQFF